The rows below give T cell receptor beta chains drawn from one sample of a study of T cells in Graves' hyperthyroidism and ophthalmopathy. One entry per CDR3 protein results from TCRdb running MiXCR on the multiplex PCR reads. The data hold over 200,000 distinct CDR3 sequences, with 17% observed a single time. Input material: blood. These TCRs come from a man between 50 and 59 years old with Graves' hyperthyroidism. Both conserved end residues are part of each CDR3. The order of the fields is clone size, D gene, V gene, J gene, CDR3 protein, CDR3 DNA. A D gene is named only where the DNA matches it firmly. Some rows mark clone size as missing; the rest say once, few, many or name a class of expanded clone.

abundance: .; d_gene: .; v_gene: TRBV4-1; j_gene: TRBJ1-3; CDR3aa: CASSQRQQQPSGNTIYF; CDR3nt: TGCGCCAGCAGCCAAAGGCAACAGCAACCTTCTGGAAACACCATATATTTT
abundance: .; d_gene: TRBD1; v_gene: TRBV19; j_gene: TRBJ1-1; CDR3aa: CASRDREATEAFF; CDR3nt: TGTGCCAGTAGGGACAGGGAGGCCACTGAAGCTTTCTTT
abundance: few; d_gene: .; v_gene: TRBV6-2/TRBV6-3; j_gene: TRBJ1-5; CDR3aa: CASSDPGQPQHF; CDR3nt: TGTGCCAGCAGTGACCCGGGACAGCCCCAGCATTTT
abundance: many; d_gene: TRBD1; v_gene: TRBV5-1; j_gene: TRBJ2-1; CDR3aa: CASSWGTDLSYNEQFF; CDR3nt: TGCGCCAGCAGCTGGGGGACAGACCTCTCCTACAATGAGCAGTTCTTC
abundance: .; d_gene: TRBD1; v_gene: TRBV6-4; j_gene: TRBJ1-1; CDR3aa: CASSYGTGYTEAFF; CDR3nt: TGTGCCAGCAGTTACGGGACAGGGTACACTGAAGCTTTCTTT
abundance: many; d_gene: .; v_gene: TRBV3-1; j_gene: TRBJ2-4; CDR3aa: CASSLLGASWAKNIQYF; CDR3nt: TGTGCCAGCAGCCTACTTGGGGCTAGCTGGGCCAAAAACATTCAGTACTTC
abundance: .; d_gene: .; v_gene: TRBV2; j_gene: TRBJ2-2; CDR3aa: CATSPRAGANTGELFF; CDR3nt: TGTGCCACCTCGCCGAGGGCAGGGGCGAACACCGGGGAGCTGTTTTTT
abundance: .; d_gene: TRBD2; v_gene: TRBV12-5; j_gene: TRBJ2-2; CDR3aa: CASGLVLAVSGELFF; CDR3nt: TGTGCTAGTGGTTTGGTACTAGCGGTCTCCGGGGAGCTGTTTTTT
abundance: .; d_gene: .; v_gene: TRBV4-1; j_gene: TRBJ2-7; CDR3aa: CASSHQPGTTKGEQYF; CDR3nt: TGCGCCAGCAGCCATCAGCCCGGGACCACAAAGGGCGAGCAGTACTTC
abundance: few; d_gene: .; v_gene: TRBV6-1; j_gene: TRBJ1-1; CDR3aa: CASSSSLANTEAFF; CDR3nt: TGTGCCAGCAGTAGTTCGCTGGCGAACACTGAAGCTTTCTTT
abundance: few; d_gene: .; v_gene: TRBV2; j_gene: TRBJ2-5; CDR3aa: CASGWDLETQYF; CDR3nt: TGTGCCAGCGGGTGGGATCTTGAGACCCAGTACTTC
abundance: .; d_gene: TRBD2; v_gene: TRBV20-1; j_gene: TRBJ2-1; CDR3aa: CSATEASGKYEQFF; CDR3nt: TGCAGTGCTACCGAGGCTAGCGGGAAATATGAGCAGTTCTTC
abundance: few; d_gene: TRBD2; v_gene: TRBV5-1; j_gene: TRBJ2-4; CDR3aa: CASSPTSGMFIQYF; CDR3nt: TGCGCCAGCAGCCCGACTAGCGGGATGTTTATTCAGTACTTC
abundance: .; d_gene: .; v_gene: TRBV6-1; j_gene: TRBJ1-5; CDR3aa: CASSKVGGNQPQHF; CDR3nt: TGTGCCAGCAGCAAGGTCGGGGGCAATCAGCCCCAGCATTTT
abundance: many; d_gene: TRBD1; v_gene: TRBV19; j_gene: TRBJ2-3; CDR3aa: CASSDVTGAWKDTQYF; CDR3nt: TGTGCCAGTAGTGACGTGACAGGGGCTTGGAAAGATACGCAGTATTTT
abundance: .; d_gene: .; v_gene: TRBV20-1; j_gene: TRBJ2-7; CDR3aa: CSAPKGVDEQYF; CDR3nt: TGCAGTGCTCCGAAGGGGGTAGACGAGCAGTACTTC
abundance: few; d_gene: .; v_gene: TRBV28; j_gene: TRBJ1-1; CDR3aa: CASRPRGIGMNTEAFF; CDR3nt: TGTGCCAGCAGGCCCAGGGGCATTGGGATGAACACTGAAGCTTTCTTT
abundance: few; d_gene: TRBD1; v_gene: TRBV27; j_gene: TRBJ1-6; CDR3aa: CASSLGTGGVAPLHF; CDR3nt: TGTGCCAGCAGTTTAGGGACAGGGGGCGTGGCACCCCTCCACTTT
abundance: few; d_gene: .; v_gene: TRBV28; j_gene: TRBJ2-7; CDR3aa: CASSPTNGYEQYF; CDR3nt: TGTGCCAGCAGTCCGACCAACGGCTACGAGCAGTACTTC
abundance: .; d_gene: .; v_gene: TRBV7-9; j_gene: TRBJ2-1; CDR3aa: CASSSGLFRNNEQFF; CDR3nt: TGTGCCAGCAGCTCCGGACTTTTTAGGAACAATGAGCAGTTCTTC
abundance: many; d_gene: TRBD2; v_gene: TRBV5-1; j_gene: TRBJ2-1; CDR3aa: CASSRLAGTSNEQFF; CDR3nt: TGCGCCAGCAGCAGACTAGCGGGGACTTCCAATGAGCAGTTCTTC
abundance: many; d_gene: TRBD2; v_gene: TRBV2; j_gene: TRBJ2-1; CDR3aa: CASGGLSSEQFF; CDR3nt: TGTGCCAGCGGGGGACTATCTAGTGAGCAGTTCTTC
abundance: .; d_gene: TRBD1; v_gene: TRBV5-4; j_gene: TRBJ2-2; CDR3aa: CASSLGTGYDGELFF; CDR3nt: TGTGCCAGCAGCTTAGGGACAGGGTATGACGGGGAGCTGTTTTTT
abundance: many; d_gene: .; v_gene: TRBV7-8; j_gene: TRBJ1-2; CDR3aa: CASSRSTDIVNYGYTF; CDR3nt: TGTGCCAGCAGCCGCTCCACCGACATCGTTAACTATGGCTACACCTTC
abundance: many; d_gene: .; v_gene: TRBV7-3; j_gene: TRBJ2-2; CDR3aa: CASSPTNTNTGELFF; CDR3nt: TGTGCCAGCAGCCCCACTAATACGAACACCGGGGAGCTGTTTTTT
abundance: many; d_gene: .; v_gene: TRBV6-1; j_gene: TRBJ2-3; CDR3aa: CASSEIAHSTDTQYF; CDR3nt: TGTGCCAGCAGTGAAATAGCTCATAGCACAGATACGCAGTATTTT
abundance: many; d_gene: TRBD2; v_gene: TRBV3-1; j_gene: TRBJ2-7; CDR3aa: CASSQALAGLYEQYF; CDR3nt: TGTGCCAGCAGCCAAGCTCTAGCGGGACTCTACGAGCAGTACTTC
abundance: few; d_gene: .; v_gene: TRBV11-3; j_gene: TRBJ2-6; CDR3aa: CASTPRWGNGANVLTF; CDR3nt: TGTGCCAGCACCCCCCGGTGGGGCAATGGGGCCAACGTCCTGACTTTC
abundance: many; d_gene: TRBD2; v_gene: TRBV20-1; j_gene: TRBJ2-1; CDR3aa: CSARGEREAYNEQFF; CDR3nt: TGCAGTGCTAGAGGGGAGCGGGAGGCCTACAATGAGCAGTTCTTC
abundance: many; d_gene: .; v_gene: TRBV28; j_gene: TRBJ2-1; CDR3aa: CASNPGHGRLIDEQFF; CDR3nt: TGTGCCAGCAATCCCGGGCATGGTAGATTGATTGATGAGCAGTTCTTC
abundance: .; d_gene: TRBD1; v_gene: TRBV3-1; j_gene: TRBJ2-2; CDR3aa: CASSQDHRSGTGGYTGELFF; CDR3nt: TGTGCCAGCAGCCAAGACCATCGTTCCGGGACAGGGGGCTACACCGGGGAGCTGTTTTTT
abundance: few; d_gene: .; v_gene: TRBV24-1; j_gene: TRBJ2-7; CDR3aa: CATSDPLRGPYEQYF; CDR3nt: TGTGCCACCAGTGATCCGCTGCGGGGGCCGTACGAGCAGTACTTC
abundance: few; d_gene: TRBD1; v_gene: TRBV29-1; j_gene: TRBJ1-5; CDR3aa: CSVVTGGWGQPQHF; CDR3nt: TGCAGCGTTGTGACAGGGGGCTGGGGTCAGCCCCAGCATTTT
abundance: many; d_gene: .; v_gene: TRBV11-3; j_gene: TRBJ2-3; CDR3aa: CASTGELVGDTQYF; CDR3nt: TGTGCCAGCACCGGAGAACTAGTCGGAGATACGCAGTATTTT
abundance: few; d_gene: TRBD1; v_gene: TRBV5-4; j_gene: TRBJ1-2; CDR3aa: CASSSDRHGYTF; CDR3nt: TGTGCCAGCAGCTCGGACAGGCATGGCTACACCTTC
abundance: many; d_gene: .; v_gene: TRBV28; j_gene: TRBJ2-7; CDR3aa: CASSHPDATYEQYF; CDR3nt: TGTGCCAGCAGTCACCCGGACGCAACCTACGAGCAGTACTTC
abundance: many; d_gene: TRBD2; v_gene: TRBV20-1; j_gene: TRBJ2-7; CDR3aa: CSASSLAGGIASYEQYF; CDR3nt: TGCAGTGCTAGTAGTCTAGCGGGAGGAATTGCATCCTACGAGCAGTACTTC
abundance: many; d_gene: .; v_gene: TRBV28; j_gene: TRBJ1-4; CDR3aa: CASGFREKLFF; CDR3nt: TGTGCCAGCGGGTTCCGGGAAAAACTGTTTTTT
abundance: .; d_gene: .; v_gene: TRBV10-3; j_gene: TRBJ2-1; CDR3aa: CAINDAGTLTGEQFF; CDR3nt: TGTGCCATCAATGATGCGGGAACCCTTACGGGTGAGCAGTTCTTC
abundance: many; d_gene: .; v_gene: TRBV7-2; j_gene: TRBJ2-7; CDR3aa: CASSLGTGAREQYF; CDR3nt: TGTGCCAGCAGCTTAGGAACGGGGGCGAGGGAGCAGTACTTC
abundance: many; d_gene: .; v_gene: TRBV2; j_gene: TRBJ2-7; CDR3aa: CASMGAKFYEQYF; CDR3nt: TGTGCCAGCATGGGGGCAAAATTCTACGAGCAGTACTTC
abundance: many; d_gene: .; v_gene: TRBV24-1; j_gene: TRBJ1-5; CDR3aa: CATSERSQPQHF; CDR3nt: TGTGCCACCTCCGAAAGGAGTCAGCCCCAGCATTTT
abundance: .; d_gene: .; v_gene: TRBV7-2; j_gene: TRBJ1-1; CDR3aa: CASSLAPRSTEAFF; CDR3nt: TGTGCCAGCAGCTTAGCCCCCAGGAGCACTGAAGCTTTCTTT
abundance: .; d_gene: TRBD1; v_gene: TRBV28; j_gene: TRBJ1-3; CDR3aa: CASRTGGVPLSSGNTIYF; CDR3nt: TGTGCCAGCAGAACAGGGGGAGTCCCCCTAAGCTCTGGAAACACCATATATTTT
abundance: many; d_gene: TRBD2; v_gene: TRBV20-1; j_gene: TRBJ2-7; CDR3aa: CSAPTSGGRYEQYF; CDR3nt: TGCAGTGCACCGACTAGCGGGGGACGATACGAGCAGTACTTC
abundance: many; d_gene: .; v_gene: TRBV18; j_gene: TRBJ1-1; CDR3aa: CASSPAMNTEAFF; CDR3nt: TGTGCCAGCTCCCCGGCGATGAACACTGAAGCTTTCTTT
abundance: .; d_gene: TRBD1; v_gene: TRBV28; j_gene: TRBJ2-3; CDR3aa: CASSLRDRETDTQYF; CDR3nt: TGTGCCAGCAGTTTGCGGGACAGGGAAACAGATACGCAGTATTTT
abundance: many; d_gene: .; v_gene: TRBV7-9; j_gene: TRBJ1-2; CDR3aa: CASSSTGPYGYTF; CDR3nt: TGTGCCAGCAGCTCGACAGGCCCTTATGGCTACACCTTC
abundance: .; d_gene: TRBD2; v_gene: TRBV4-1; j_gene: TRBJ2-1; CDR3aa: CASSPRLPSGPNNEQFF; CDR3nt: TGCGCCAGCAGCCCTAGGCTTCCTAGCGGCCCTAACAATGAGCAGTTCTTC
abundance: .; d_gene: TRBD2; v_gene: TRBV4-3; j_gene: TRBJ2-7; CDR3aa: CASSHGRGYEQYF; CDR3nt: TGCGCCAGCAGCCATGGGAGGGGCTACGAGCAGTACTTC
abundance: many; d_gene: .; v_gene: TRBV5-1; j_gene: TRBJ2-1; CDR3aa: CASSLTRNNEQFF; CDR3nt: TGCGCCAGCAGCTTAACTAGGAACAATGAGCAGTTCTTC
abundance: .; d_gene: TRBD1; v_gene: TRBV6-4; j_gene: TRBJ2-1; CDR3aa: CASSDFGRGKQFF; CDR3nt: TGTGCCAGCAGTGATTTTGGCAGGGGGAAGCAGTTCTTC
abundance: many; d_gene: .; v_gene: TRBV6-2/TRBV6-3; j_gene: TRBJ2-4; CDR3aa: CASSYLDFWRILAKNIQYF; CDR3nt: TGTGCCAGCAGTTATCTCGACTTTTGGCGGATTCTAGCCAAAAACATTCAGTACTTC
abundance: few; d_gene: .; v_gene: TRBV5-1; j_gene: TRBJ1-6; CDR3aa: CASSFSVGGSPLHF; CDR3nt: TGCGCCAGCAGCTTTTCCGTGGGTGGATCACCCCTCCACTTT
abundance: medium-sized; d_gene: .; v_gene: TRBV7-2; j_gene: TRBJ1-1; CDR3aa: CASSSPRGGAGWNTEAFF; CDR3nt: TGTGCCAGCAGCTCACCCCGGGGGGGGGCCGGATGGAACACTGAAGCTTTCTTT